Presented here are 16 T cell receptor beta chains from one specimen sequenced in a study of shared clonotypes between healthy human individuals. Assay used: immunoSEQ multiplex PCR; TCRdb lists only in-frame clones, some missing. The data show about 2.4 million clones, 85% to 95% seen once. Sequences were obtained from naive CD4+ T cells sorted from blood. Subset reported: CD45RA+ positively selected. The receptors stem from a man younger than 35 in good health.

The gene calls are TRBV28 and TRBJ2-3, with 7 bases fitting TRBD1. With V trimmed by 4 bases and J by 0 bases, 7 bases remained unmatched. Per germline, CDR1 MDHEN and CDR2 SYDVKM. The CDR3 is 16 amino acids. The CDR3 protein is CASSSPRGSSTDTQYF. The CDR3 DNA reads TGTGCCAGCAGTTCCCCCAGGGGGTCGAGCACAGATACGCAGTATTTT.

The rearrangement uses TRBV6-5 and TRBJ1-4; TRBD1 might be the D (6 bases). CDR3 length: 13 amino acids. V lost 6 bases to trimming and J lost 7 bases, with 12 bases between them. The germline V gene encodes CDR1 MNHEY and CDR2 SVGAGI. CDR3 nucleotides: TGTGCCAGCAGGCCCGGGACACCTGAAAAACTGTTTTTT. Translated, it gives CASRPGTPEKLFF.

The CDR3 bases are TGTGCCAGTCAGGGGTTAAGGGGCAATCAGCCCCAGCATTTT. Encoded protein: CASQGLRGNQPQHF. V usage is TRBV19 and J usage is TRBJ1-5; tentative D call: TRBD1 (6 bases). The germline V gene encodes CDR1 LNHDA and CDR2 SQIVND (reference sequence). Deletions cut 8 bases from V and 2 bases from J, with 13 bases between. The CDR3 loop spans 14 amino acids. Complete variable domain (other parts from reference TRBV19 and TRBJ1-5): DGGITQSPKYLFRKEGQNVTLSCEQNLNHDAMYWYRQDPGQGLRLIYYSQIVNDFQKGDIAEGYSVSREKKESFPLTVTSAQKNPTAFYLCASQGLRGNQPQHFGDGTRLSIL.

The chain joins TRBV29-1 to TRBJ2-6, with D unresolved. The CDR3 spans 13 residues. Germline CDR1 SQVTM, CDR2 ANQGSEA. This chain's CDR3 is CSVVEAGANVLTF. The CDR3 DNA reads TGCAGTGTGGTGGAAGCCGGGGCCAACGTCCTGACTTTC.

In its sample, this clone was seen a few times. The chain has TRBV7-9 and TRBJ1-1; 10 bases fit TRBD1. Germline CDR1 reads SEHNR; CDR2 reads FQNEAQ (reference sequence). CDR3 size: 14 residues. With V trimmed by 4 bases and J by 3 bases, 2 bases remained unmatched. CDR3 sequence (DNA): TGTGCCAGCAGCTGGGGACAGGGGTACACTGAAGCTTTCTTT. This gives the protein CASSWGQGYTEAFF.

The J gene is TRBJ1-1, the V gene TRBV19; 7 positions agree with TRBD1. The CDR3 is made up of 14 amino acids. Trimming took 2 bases from V and 4 from J; bases not matched to a gene: 4. Per germline, CDR1 LNHDA and CDR2 SQIVND (reference sequence). The CDR3, as DNA: TGTGCCAGTAGTATACCAGGGGGTACCACTGAAGCTTTCTTT. It translates to CASSIPGGTTEAFF.

The rearrangement links TRBV9 to TRBJ2-1; 11 bases align to TRBD2. From germline, CDR1 is SGDLS and CDR2 YYNGEE. The CDR3 covers 16 residues. With V trimmed by 4 bases and J by 4 bases, 7 bases remained unmatched. The CDR3 nucleotides read TGTGCCAGCAGCATATTAGCGGGGGGGCATTACAATGAGCAGTTCTTC. Its translation is CASSILAGGHYNEQFF.

Regarding this clone: This same CDR3 is encoded by further DNA sequences in the sample. V gene TRBV5-1 combines with J gene TRBJ2-5; D ambiguous. The CDR3 is 13 residues long. The V and J ends lost 0 bases and 5 bases respectively, with 8 bases between them. Germline lookup yields CDR1 SGHRS and CDR2 YFSETQ. CDR3 DNA sequence: TGCGCCAGCAGCTTGGGGAGTGGGGAGACCCAGTACTTC. The encoded protein is CASSLGSGETQYF.

The chain joins TRBV19 to TRBJ2-3; 8 nucleotides agree with TRBD2. This CDR3 comprises 16 residues. Germline CDR1 reads LNHDA; CDR2 reads SQIVND (reference sequence). V lost 3 bases and J lost 6; bases outside the gene matches: 11. The CDR3 nucleotides are TGTGCCAGTAGTATGGGGAGCGGGAGAGGAGGTGATACGCAGTATTTT. Translating gives CASSMGSGRGGDTQYF. The variable domain in full, completed from reference TRBV19 and TRBJ2-3, reads DGGITQSPKYLFRKEGQNVTLSCEQNLNHDAMYWYRQDPGQGLRLIYYSQIVNDFQKGDIAEGYSVSREKKESFPLTVTSAQKNPTAFYLCASSMGSGRGGDTQYFGPGTRLTVL.

The table lists this clone with a count of one. The CDR3 is CASNSRPQEETQYF. The DNA of the CDR3 is TGTGCCAGCAATTCCAGGCCCCAGGAAGAGACCCAGTACTTC. V and J are TRBV6-5 and TRBJ2-5; unclear D gene. This CDR3 has 14 residues. Trimming shortened V by 7 bases and J by 3 bases, and 15 bases separated the two germline ends. From germline, CDR1 is MNHEY and CDR2 SVGAGI.

The V gene is TRBV11-2, the J gene TRBJ2-5, with D unresolved. The CDR3 has 15 amino acids. Deletions cut 0 bases from V and 5 bases from J, with 13 bases between. CDR1 is SGHAT and CDR2 is FQNNGV in the germline V gene. CDR3 sequence reads: CASSLEVGRRETQYF. CDR3 in DNA: TGTGCCAGCAGCTTAGAGGTAGGGCGGCGGGAGACCCAGTACTTC.

On this clone itself: The sample carries other DNA sequences with the same CDR3. The V call is TRBV9, the J call TRBJ1-6; D ambiguous. Trimming took 0 bases from V and 5 from J, leaving 3 bases between them. This CDR3 has 13 residues. Germline CDR1 reads SGDLS; CDR2 reads YYNGEE. CDR3: CASSVVDNSPLHF. The CDR3 DNA follows: TGTGCCAGCAGCGTAGTCGATAATTCACCCCTCCACTTT.

CDR3 sequence (DNA): TGTGCCAGCAGTTACTGGGGGCAGGGGGAGACCCAGTACTTC. Translation gives CASSYWGQGETQYF. The chain joins TRBV6-6 to TRBJ2-5, with D possibly matching TRBD1 (6 bases). The CDR3 consists of 14 residues. Germline V gene lookup returns CDR1 MNHNY and CDR2 SVGAGI (reference sequence). V was shortened by 1 base and J by 5 bases, with 11 bases between the two germline ends.

This sequence joins TRBV7-2 and TRBJ2-4; 9 positions agree with TRBD1. V lost 5 bases and J lost 7; bases outside the gene matches: 3. The CDR3 spans 13 residues. CDR1 is SGHTA, CDR2 FQGNSA, per germline. The CDR3 nucleotides are TGTGCCAGCAGCCCGGACAGGGGTAACATTCAGTACTTC. Translating gives CASSPDRGNIQYF.

This chain joins TRBV19 and TRBJ2-1, with D perhaps TRBD2 (6 bases). The CDR3 covers 14 residues. Germline CDR1 LNHDA, CDR2 SQIVND (reference sequence). V dropped 6 bases and J dropped 3 bases, with 12 bases sitting between them. CDR3: CASRREDLYNEQFF. The CDR3 DNA reads as TGTGCCAGTAGGAGGGAGGACCTCTACAATGAGCAGTTCTTC.

V gene TRBV5-4 combines with J gene TRBJ2-1; weak D call: TRBD2 (5 bases). The CDR3 is 16 residues long. Germline loops: CDR1 SGHNT, CDR2 YYREEE (reference sequence). The V end was cut by 1 base, the J end by 4 bases, with 15 bases between. CDR3 residues: CASSLLGSAVYNEQFF. The CDR3 nucleotides are TGTGCCAGCAGCTTGTTAGGTAGCGCGGTTTACAATGAGCAGTTCTTC.